One sample yielded the 6 T cell receptor beta chains listed below, sequenced in a study of blood T cell repertoires in COVID-19. Assay used: immunoSEQ multiplex PCR; TCRdb lists only in-frame clones, some missing. The sample lists roughly 250,000 clones; roughly 82% were seen once. Source material: peripheral blood. The source is a woman in her 70s with acute or convalescent COVID-19.

CDR3 sequence reads: CASTQGSAQPQHF. In DNA form, the CDR3 reads TGTGCCAGCACCCAGGGATCAGCCCAGCCCCAGCATTTT. V gene TRBV6-5 combines with J gene TRBJ1-5, with TRBD1 as a possible D gene (5 bases). Trimming left V 7 bases short and J 7 bases short, with 14 bases between. The CDR3 spans 13 residues. Per germline, CDR1 MNHEY and CDR2 SVGAGI.

This chain joins TRBV5-4 and TRBJ1-2, with 12 nucleotides matching TRBD1. The CDR3 runs to 15 residues. The J segment lost 3 bases and the V segment lost 4 bases, leaving 4 bases of the junction unmatched. In germline, CDR1 is SGHNT, CDR2 YYREEE (reference sequence). This CDR3 is CASSPGQGAYYGYTF. In DNA, the CDR3 is TGTGCCAGCAGCCCGGGACAGGGGGCGTACTATGGCTACACCTTC.

This rearrangement joins TRBV10-3 to TRBJ1-4, with a tentative D call TRBD1 (5 bases). The CDR3 runs to 16 residues. Germline V gene data show CDR1 as ENHRY and CDR2 as SYGVKD. The V end was cut by 2 bases, the J end by 1 base, with 11 bases between. The CDR3 sequence is CAISEKNRLTNEKLFF. Written as DNA, the CDR3 is TGTGCCATCAGTGAGAAAAACAGGTTAACTAATGAAAAACTGTTTTTT.

The chain uses TRBV4-2 and TRBJ2-2, with D unresolved. Germline loops: CDR1 LGHNA, CDR2 YNFKEQ. Trimming left V 3 bases short and J 1 base short, with 9 bases between. This CDR3 region has 15 residues. CDR3 in DNA: TGTGCCAGCAGCCATGTCCTTTTGAACACCGGGGAGCTGTTTTTT. Residues: CASSHVLLNTGELFF.

The chain links TRBV4-3 to TRBJ2-1, with D possibly TRBD1 on 6 matching bases. V was shortened by 0 bases and J by 0 bases, with 12 bases between the two germline ends. This CDR3 has 17 amino acids. Germline V CDR1 and CDR2: LGHNA, YSLEER. The CDR3 DNA reads TGCGCCAGCAGCCAAGATAGAGGGACACTCTCCTACAATGAGCAGTTCTTC. Amino acids: CASSQDRGTLSYNEQFF.

V is TRBV29-1 and J is TRBJ1-2; D not certain. The CDR3 extends over 14 amino acids. Germline V gene lookup returns CDR1 SQVTM and CDR2 ANQGSEA. The germline V and J ends were trimmed by 5 bases and 8 bases, with 21 bases remaining between them. CDR3: CSVFSRVGLEGYTF. DNA of the CDR3: TGCAGCGTTTTTTCGAGGGTAGGGCTCGAAGGCTACACCTTC.